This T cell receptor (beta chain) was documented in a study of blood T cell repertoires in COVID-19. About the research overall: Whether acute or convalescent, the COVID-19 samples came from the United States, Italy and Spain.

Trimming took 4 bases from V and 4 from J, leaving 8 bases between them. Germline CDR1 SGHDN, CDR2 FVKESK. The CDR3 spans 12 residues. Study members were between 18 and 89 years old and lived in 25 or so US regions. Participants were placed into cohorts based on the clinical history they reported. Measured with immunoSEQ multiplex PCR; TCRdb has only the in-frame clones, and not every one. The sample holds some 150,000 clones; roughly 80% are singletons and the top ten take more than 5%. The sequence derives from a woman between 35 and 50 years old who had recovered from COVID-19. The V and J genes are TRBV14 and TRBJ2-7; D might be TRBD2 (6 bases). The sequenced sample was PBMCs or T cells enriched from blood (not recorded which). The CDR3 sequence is CASSPAGYEQYF. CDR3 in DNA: TGTGCCAGCAGCCCCGCGGGATACGAGCAGTACTTC. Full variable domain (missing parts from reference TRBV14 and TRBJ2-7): EAGVTQFPSHSVIEKGQTVTLRCDPISGHDNLYWYRRVMGKEIKFLLHFVKESKQDESGMPNNRFLAERTGGTYSTLKVQPAELEDSGVYFCASSPAGYEQYFGPGTRLTVT.